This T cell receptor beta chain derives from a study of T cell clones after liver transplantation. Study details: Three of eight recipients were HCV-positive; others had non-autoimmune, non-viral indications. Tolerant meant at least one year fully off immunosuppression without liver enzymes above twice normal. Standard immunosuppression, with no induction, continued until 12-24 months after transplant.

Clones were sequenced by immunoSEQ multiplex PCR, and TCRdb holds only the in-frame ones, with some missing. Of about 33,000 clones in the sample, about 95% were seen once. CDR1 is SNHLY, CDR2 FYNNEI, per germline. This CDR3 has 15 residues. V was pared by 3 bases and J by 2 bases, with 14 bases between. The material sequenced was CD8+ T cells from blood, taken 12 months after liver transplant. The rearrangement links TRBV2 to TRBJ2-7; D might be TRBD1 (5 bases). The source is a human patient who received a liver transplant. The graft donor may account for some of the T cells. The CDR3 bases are TGTGCCAGCAGTGATTTAGCCGCCAGGGCCTACGAGCAGTACTTC. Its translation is CASSDLAARAYEQYF.